The rows below give T cell receptor beta chains drawn from one sample of a study of cytomegalovirus exposure and HLA in healthy donors. Here immunoSEQ multiplex PCR was the method, and the copy in TCRdb shows in-frame clones only, minus some. The sample lists under 200,000 clones, over 70% occurring once. The sample was PBMCs. The receptors were sampled from a male donor in good health and CMV-seropositive. The CDR3 runs from the conserved cysteine through the conserved F or W. Each record gives: clone size, V gene, J gene, D gene, CDR3 protein, CDR3 DNA. The D gene is left open where the match is weak. A row's size may be missing; if present it is once, few, many or a size class.

NA	TRBV11-1	TRBJ2-6	TRBD1	CASSLTGGASGANVLTF	TGTGCCAGCAGCCTGACAGGGGGCGCTTCAGGGGCCAACGTCCTGACTTTC
NA	TRBV19	TRBJ1-5	NA	CASSIRTRDQPQHF	TGTGCCAGTAGTATAAGGACGAGGGATCAGCCCCAGCATTTT
NA	TRBV5-1	TRBJ2-2	TRBD1	CASSDRGHIGELFF	TGCGCCAGCAGCGACAGGGGACATATCGGGGAGCTGTTTTTT
NA	TRBV7-9	TRBJ1-5	NA	CASSSHGDQPQHF	TGTGCCAGCAGTTCGCACGGGGATCAGCCCCAGCATTTT
few	TRBV6-5	TRBJ2-1	NA	CASSYSSAYNEQFF	TGTGCCAGCAGTTACAGTAGCGCCTACAATGAGCAGTTCTTC
NA	TRBV2	TRBJ1-2	NA	CVEGAGVGYTF	TGTGTCGAGGGTGCCGGGGTCGGCTACACCTTC
NA	TRBV6-1	TRBJ2-7	TRBD2	CASSVGLASEQYF	TGTGCCAGCAGTGTTGGACTAGCCTCCGAGCAGTACTTC
NA	TRBV6-5	TRBJ1-2	TRBD1	CASSGLTGGAGGYTF	TGTGCCAGCAGCGGTCTTACAGGGGGCGCGGGTGGCTACACCTTC
NA	TRBV2	TRBJ1-2	NA	CASSEKGEPLRGYTF	TGTGCCAGCAGTGAGAAGGGGGAGCCACTGAGGGGCTACACCTTC
once	TRBV5-1	TRBJ2-7	NA	CASSSTGRDYEQYF	TGCGCCAGCAGCTCGACAGGACGAGACTACGAGCAGTACTTC
NA	TRBV5-1	TRBJ1-3	NA	CASSFGEWDSGNTIYF	TGCGCCAGCAGCTTCGGGGAATGGGACTCTGGAAACACCATATATTTT
NA	TRBV6-1	TRBJ2-7	NA	CASSEWDTSSYEQYF	TGTGCCAGCAGTGAATGGGACACTAGCTCCTACGAGCAGTACTTC
NA	TRBV19	TRBJ1-1	TRBD1	CASSIGTGGTEAFF	TGTGCCAGTAGTATAGGAACAGGGGGGACTGAAGCTTTCTTT
NA	TRBV13	TRBJ2-7	NA	CASSLRATPYEQYF	TGTGCCAGCAGCTTAAGAGCAACCCCCTACGAGCAGTACTTC
NA	TRBV29-1	TRBJ2-3	TRBD2	CSVEDPLAGGADTQYF	TGCAGCGTTGAAGACCCCTTGGCGGGGGGCGCAGATACGCAGTATTTT
NA	TRBV10-2	TRBJ2-7	NA	CASSEQPEGDYEQYF	TGCGCCAGCAGTGAACAACCGGAGGGCGACTACGAGCAGTACTTC
NA	TRBV9	TRBJ2-5	TRBD2	CASSGTSGGAETQYF	TGTGCCAGCAGCGGAACTAGCGGGGGGGCGGAGACCCAGTACTTC
NA	TRBV2	TRBJ1-1	TRBD1	CASSATGKGTEAFF	TGTGCCAGCAGTGCGACAGGGAAGGGCACTGAAGCTTTCTTT
NA	TRBV29-1	TRBJ2-3	TRBD1	CSVTGTDTQYF	TGCAGCGTGACAGGGACAGATACGCAGTATTTT
NA	TRBV30	TRBJ1-1	TRBD1	CAWRLQGANTEAFF	TGTGCCTGGAGGCTACAGGGGGCCAACACTGAAGCTTTCTTT
NA	TRBV13	TRBJ2-1	TRBD2	CASSSPGISGGTYNEQFF	TGTGCCAGCAGCTCCCCCGGGATTAGCGGGGGCACTTACAATGAGCAGTTCTTC
once	TRBV6-1	TRBJ2-7	NA	CASSSEYSSYEQYF	TGTGCCAGCAGTTCTGAATACAGCTCCTACGAGCAGTACTTC
once	TRBV5-3	TRBJ1-2	NA	CARSGDTHGYTF	TGTGCCAGAAGCGGGGACACCCATGGCTACACCTTC
NA	TRBV5-1	TRBJ1-1	TRBD1	CASSLVYGTDRAAFF	TGCGCCAGCAGCTTGGTTTATGGGACAGATCGTGCAGCTTTCTTT
NA	TRBV27	TRBJ2-4	NA	CASSLRGGALAKNIQYF	TGTGCCAGCAGTTTAAGGGGCGGAGCACTAGCCAAAAACATTCAGTACTTC
NA	TRBV7-8	TRBJ1-4	TRBD1	CASSLGRQGTFHPKEKLFF	TGTGCCAGCAGCTTAGGGAGACAGGGGACATTTCACCCGAAAGAAAAACTGTTTTTT
NA	TRBV9	TRBJ1-2	TRBD1	CASSGGDREEGYTF	TGTGCCAGCAGCGGGGGGGACAGGGAGGAGGGCTACACCTTC
NA	TRBV2	TRBJ2-7	TRBD1	CASTTDRAYEQYF	TGTGCCAGCACTACCGACAGGGCCTACGAGCAGTACTTC
NA	TRBV30	TRBJ2-2	TRBD1	CAWRDRDKYNTGELFF	TGTGCCTGGCGGGACAGGGATAAATACAACACCGGGGAGCTGTTTTTT
NA	TRBV7-9	TRBJ2-3	NA	CASSSGLSTDTQYF	TGTGCCAGCAGCAGCGGACTTTCCACAGATACGCAGTATTTT
NA	TRBV2	TRBJ2-3	NA	CASSVNRGGTDTQYF	TGTGCCAGCAGTGTAAACCGGGGTGGGACAGATACGCAGTATTTT
NA	TRBV4-3	TRBJ2-7	TRBD2	CASSPGLARWSEQYF	TGCGCCAGCAGCCCGGGACTAGCTCGGTGGAGCGAGCAGTACTTC
NA	TRBV5-4	TRBJ2-1	TRBD2	CASSLAAGLAGGEQFF	TGTGCCAGCAGCTTGGCCGCTGGTCTAGCGGGCGGTGAGCAGTTCTTC
NA	TRBV6-5	TRBJ1-2	NA	CATIRGGRETF	TGTGCCACCATTCGGGGGGGCCGGGAGACCTTC
NA	TRBV9	TRBJ2-7	NA	CASSVGLVPSYEQYF	TGTGCCAGCAGCGTAGGGCTAGTCCCATCTTACGAGCAGTACTTC
NA	TRBV7-2	TRBJ2-7	NA	CASSLGGLYEQYF	TGTGCCAGCAGCCTGGGGGGACTCTACGAGCAGTACTTC
few	TRBV7-9	TRBJ1-1	NA	CASRVGAEAFF	TGTGCCAGTAGGGTAGGGGCTGAAGCTTTCTTT